These 31 T cell receptor beta chains originate from one sample sequenced in a study of OX40 agonist ivuxolimab in advanced cancers. Clones were sequenced by immunoSEQ multiplex PCR, and TCRdb holds only the in-frame ones, with some missing. The sample yields about 76,000 clones, 85% seen once. Sequences were derived from CD4+ or CD8+ T cells sorted from blood, sampled in a trial of the OX40 agonist ivuxolimab. The source is an adult with an advanced solid tumor such as melanoma, head and neck, liver or kidney cancer.

The V call is TRBV11-3, the J call TRBJ2-1, with TRBD1 as a possible D gene (6 bases). Germline lookup yields CDR1 SGHNT and CDR2 YENEEA. CDR3 length: 15 amino acids. V was trimmed by 2 bases and J by 1 base, leaving 9 bases between them. The CDR3 bases are TGTGCCAGCAGCTTAAGGGGGATTTCCTACAATGAGCAGTTCTTC. Its protein product is CASSLRGISYNEQFF.

The chain couples TRBV30 to TRBJ2-7, with no clear D. V dropped 1 base and J dropped 2 bases, with 3 bases sitting between them. CDR3 size: 11 residues. Germline values: CDR1 GTSNPN, CDR2 SVGIG (reference sequence). Here the CDR3 reads CAWSGAYEQYF. CDR3 bases: TGTGCCTGGAGTGGGGCCTACGAGCAGTACTTC.

J is TRBJ1-1 and V is TRBV19; D ambiguous. CDR3 size: 12 residues. Trimming took 3 bases from V and 5 from J, leaving 7 bases between them. Germline V lookup: CDR1 LNHDA, CDR2 SQIVND (reference sequence). The CDR3 bases are TGTGCCAGTAGTATGGAGGGAACTGAAGCTTTCTTT. Protein: CASSMEGTEAFF.

A few counts support this clone. The J gene is TRBJ1-5, the V gene TRBV6-6; D possibly corresponds to TRBD1 (6 bases). The CDR3 sequence is 15 residues long. Germline CDR1 MNHNY, CDR2 SVGAGI (reference sequence). V was clipped by 6 bases and J by 2 bases, with 14 bases between them. In DNA, the CDR3 is TGTGCCAGCAGCCCCGGGGGCTCTGGCAATCAGCCCCAGCATTTT. Translation gives CASSPGGSGNQPQHF.

The chain uses TRBV19 and TRBJ2-7; 10 nucleotides agree with TRBD2. V shed 7 bases, J shed 0 bases, and the junction held 15 bases outside the gene matches. Germline V gene sequence: CDR1 LNHDA, CDR2 SQIVND (reference sequence). CDR3 length: 18 amino acids. The CDR3 bases are TGTGCCAGTACCATCAAAGGGAGCGGGAGGGAGAGCTCCTACGAGCAGTACTTC. Protein product: CASTIKGSGRESSYEQYF.

This chain links TRBV4-2 with TRBJ1-6; D unclear. Germline assignment: CDR1 LGHNA and CDR2 YNFKEQ. This CDR3 has 16 residues. V was clipped by 0 bases and J by 4 bases, with 10 bases between them. The CDR3 is CASSQDRASYNSPLHF. The DNA for the CDR3 is TGTGCCAGCAGCCAAGATCGCGCCAGTTATAATTCACCCCTCCACTTT.

The chain combines TRBV4-2 with TRBJ2-2; D unresolved. Trimming pared 0 bases from V and 5 bases from J, leaving 4 bases between. Per germline, CDR1 LGHNA and CDR2 YNFKEQ. The CDR3 extends over 13 amino acids. CDR3 amino acids: CASSQDRTGELFF. DNA of the CDR3: TGTGCCAGCAGCCAAGACAGGACCGGGGAGCTGTTTTTT.

V is TRBV19 and J is TRBJ1-4, with 8 bases matching TRBD1. The length of the CDR3 is 14 residues. V gave up 7 bases and J gave up 8 bases; unmatched junction bases: 9. CDR1 LNHDA and CDR2 SQIVND come from the germline V gene (reference sequence). CDR3: CASNSDRVKEKLFF. In nucleotides, the CDR3 is TGTGCCAGTAACTCGGACAGGGTAAAGGAAAAACTGTTTTTT.

The J gene is TRBJ2-7, the V gene TRBV29-1; D assignment may be TRBD1 or TRBD2 (5 bases each). The V gene's germline CDR1 is SQVTM and CDR2 ANQGSEA. V lost 7 bases and J 3 bases, leaving 19 bases between the germline ends. The CDR3 runs to 14 residues. CDR3 DNA sequence: TGCAGCGCCCGTCGGGACCCCCAACACTACGAGCAGTACTTC. Residues: CSARRDPQHYEQYF.

The chain has TRBV14 and TRBJ2-7; D is possibly TRBD1 (6 bases). This CDR3 has 15 residues. Looked up from germline, CDR1 is SGHDN and CDR2 is FVKESK. The V and J ends lost 3 bases and 3 bases respectively, with 15 bases between them. CDR3 nucleotides: TGTGCCAGCAGCCAGATGGGGACACCTCTCTACGAGCAGTACTTC. Translated, it gives CASSQMGTPLYEQYF.

The CDR3 DNA is TGCGCCAGCAGCTTGGAGGATCCGAGCAATCAGCCCCAGCATTTT. Protein product: CASSLEDPSNQPQHF. The chain recombines TRBV5-1 with TRBJ1-5; D is uncertain. V lost 0 bases and J 1 base, leaving 8 bases between the germline ends. In germline, CDR1 is SGHRS, CDR2 YFSETQ. There are 15 residues in the CDR3.

This chain joins TRBV6-6 and TRBJ2-7, with D tentatively TRBD2 (6 bases). Germline V gene data show CDR1 as MNHNY and CDR2 as SVGAGI (reference sequence). V dropped 1 base and J dropped 6 bases, with 10 bases sitting between them. The CDR3 covers 13 residues. CDR3 coding DNA: TGTGCCAGCAGTTACTTCCTAGCGTTCGAGCAGTACTTC. Translating it yields CASSYFLAFEQYF.

The rearrangement uses TRBV7-2 and TRBJ2-1; 8 nucleotides line up with TRBD2. The CDR3 spans 16 residues. V lost 5 bases and J lost 0; bases outside the gene matches: 6. CDR1 is SGHTA, CDR2 FQGNSA, per germline. The CDR3 region has the DNA TGTGCCAGCAGCCATAGCGGGGCCGGCTCCTACAATGAGCAGTTCTTC. Translation: CASSHSGAGSYNEQFF. Complete variable domain (other parts from reference TRBV7-2 and TRBJ2-1): GAGVSQSPSNKVTEKGKDVELRCDPISGHTALYWYRQSLGQGLEFLIYFQGNSAPDKSGLPSDRFSAERTGGSVSTLTIQRTQQEDSAVYLCASSHSGAGSYNEQFFGPGTRLTVL.

This chain connects TRBV5-1 to TRBJ1-4; D unclear. CDR1 SGHRS and CDR2 YFSETQ come from the germline V gene. Trimming took 5 bases from V and 1 from J, leaving 12 bases between them. This CDR3 has 15 residues. The CDR3 protein is CASREQHQTNEKLFF. CDR3 DNA sequence: TGCGCCAGCAGGGAGCAACATCAAACTAATGAAAAACTGTTTTTT. Supplemented by reference TRBV5-1 and TRBJ1-4, the full variable domain reads KAGVTQTPRYLIKTRGQQVTLSCSPISGHRSVSWYQQTPGQGLQFLFEYFSETQRNKGNFPGRFSGRQFSNSRSEMNVSTLELGDSALYLCASREQHQTNEKLFFGSGTQLSVL.

The genes are TRBV5-1 and TRBJ1-1; D may be TRBD1 (6 bases). The V and J ends lost 2 bases and 5 bases respectively, with 19 bases between them. CDR1 is SGHRS and CDR2 is YFSETQ in the germline V gene. The CDR3 totals 16 residues. Here the CDR3 reads CASSFPVGGLETEAFF. CDR3 nucleotide sequence: TGCGCCAGCAGCTTCCCGGTTGGGGGCCTGGAGACTGAAGCTTTCTTT.

This clone was found a few times. The chain uses TRBV2 and TRBJ2-7; D is perhaps TRBD2 (6 bases). Deletions cut 11 bases from V and 1 base from J, with 15 bases between. CDR1 and CDR2 from the germline V gene are SNHLY and FYNNEI. The CDR3 loop spans 13 amino acids. CDR3: CAGKSGGSYEQYF. The DNA for the CDR3 is TGTGCCGGCAAGAGTGGGGGGTCCTACGAGCAGTACTTC.

V and J are TRBV6-5 and TRBJ2-1, with D tentatively TRBD2 (5 bases). CDR3 length: 15 residues. From germline, CDR1 is MNHEY and CDR2 SVGAGI. Trimming removed 7 bases at V and 3 bases at J, with 16 bases between. CDR3 sequence: CASIGGGGNYNEQFF. The CDR3 DNA reads TGTGCCAGCATTGGAGGCGGCGGAAACTACAATGAGCAGTTCTTC.

This clone was recorded once. V usage is TRBV30 and J usage is TRBJ1-1; D remains ambiguous. This CDR3 is 14 amino acids long. Germline values: CDR1 GTSNPN, CDR2 SVGIG (reference sequence). V lost 3 bases to trimming and J lost 0 bases, with 11 bases between them. The CDR3 loop is CAWRAGRLNTEAFF. The CDR3 bases are TGTGCCTGGAGGGCCGGACGGCTGAACACTGAAGCTTTCTTT. Full variable domain (missing parts from reference TRBV30 and TRBJ1-1): SQTIHQWPATLVQPVGSPLSLECTVEGTSNPNLYWYRQAAGRGLQLLFYSVGIGQISSEVPQNLSASRPQDRQFILSSKKLLLSDSGFYLCAWRAGRLNTEAFFGQGTRLTVV.

The genes are TRBV20-1 and TRBJ2-5; D unresolved. Germline CDR1 reads DFQATT; CDR2 reads SNEGSKA (reference sequence). V was pared by 5 bases and J by 5 bases, with 9 bases between. The CDR3 is 11 residues long. CDR3 region: CSAGPMETQYF. The CDR3 DNA sequence: TGCAGTGCTGGCCCCATGGAGACCCAGTACTTC.

In regard to this clone: The junction does not match germline at one end; this may be a read error. The V gene is TRBV6-5, the J gene TRBJ1-2, with TRBD1 matching over 10 bases. CDR3 length: 13 amino acids. Germline V gene sequence: CDR1 MNHEY, CDR2 SVGAGI. The chain's CDR3 is CASSWDRGYGHTF. The CDR3 DNA reads as TGTGCCAGCAGTTGGGACAGGGGCTATGGCCACACCTTC.

The genes are TRBV7-3 and TRBJ2-1; tentative D call: TRBD1 (5 bases). The CDR3 contains 13 residues. In germline, CDR1 is SGHTA, CDR2 FQGTGA. V was cut by 0 bases and J by 12 bases, with 12 bases left in between. CDR3 DNA: TGTGCCAGCAGCTTAACTGGGGCCCTGGGGCAGTTCTTC. It encodes CASSLTGALGQFF.

This clone showed up just a few times. This chain connects TRBV5-4 to TRBJ2-1; TRBD2 aligns across 10 bases. Germline CDR1 is SGHNT and CDR2 is YYREEE (reference sequence). This CDR3 is 17 amino acids long. The trim removed 1 base at V and 8 bases at J, leaving 12 bases unmatched. The CDR3 protein is CASSLLRSSGGSDEQFF. The CDR3 DNA reads TGTGCCAGCAGCTTGTTACGGTCTAGCGGGGGTTCTGATGAGCAGTTCTTC.

The J gene is TRBJ2-1, the V gene TRBV14; D gene ambiguous. Germline V gene sequence: CDR1 SGHDN, CDR2 FVKESK. This CDR3 is built from 15 residues. Between the trimmed V and J ends, which lost 0 bases and 4 bases, there was a span of 10 bases. The CDR3 DNA is TGTGCCAGCAGCCAAGAGATCTCAGTATACAATGAGCAGTTCTTC. This translates into CASSQEISVYNEQFF.

This clone was recorded only once. The genes are TRBV6-5 and TRBJ1-2; no clear D gene. The CDR3 covers 12 residues. With 5 bases removed from V and 3 bases from J, the gap between germline ends came to 7 bases. Germline V gene lookup returns CDR1 MNHEY and CDR2 SVGAGI. The CDR3 loop reads CASSDGDYGYTF. The CDR3 DNA is TGTGCCAGCAGTGACGGCGACTATGGCTACACCTTC.

The chain combines TRBV15 with TRBJ2-1; no clear D. The germline CDR1 and CDR2 sequences are LNHNV and YYDKDF (reference sequence). CDR3 size: 11 residues. V was shortened by 3 bases and J by 7 bases, with 4 bases between the two germline ends. This CDR3 reads CATSSFNEQFF. The CDR3 DNA reads TGTGCCACCAGCAGTTTTAATGAGCAGTTCTTC.

V usage is TRBV30 and J usage is TRBJ2-2; D is unclear. Between the trimmed V and J ends, which lost 1 base and 7 bases, there was a span of 10 bases. Germline CDR1 reads GTSNPN; CDR2 reads SVGIG (reference sequence). The CDR3 consists of 13 residues. This CDR3 reads CAWSGKGRGELFF. DNA for the CDR3: TGTGCCTGGAGTGGTAAAGGTCGCGGGGAGCTGTTTTTT.

V and J are TRBV25-1 and TRBJ2-7; unclear D gene. CDR3 size: 15 residues. V dropped 6 bases and J dropped 7 bases, with 22 bases sitting between them. Germline CDR1 and CDR2: MGHDK and SYGVNS. The CDR3 coding sequence is TGTGCCAGCAGAAAATGGTCGGACGCGTCCGCAGAGCAGTACTTC. Its protein product is CASRKWSDASAEQYF.

The chain links TRBV4-1 to TRBJ1-5; the D is unclear. The CDR3 loop spans 18 amino acids. Germline assignment: CDR1 MGHRA and CDR2 YSYEKL. The V end lost 0 bases, the J end lost 3 bases, and 18 bases lay between the germline ends. The CDR3 protein is CASSQEPPDTPFNQPQHF. CDR3 nucleotides: TGCGCCAGCAGCCAAGAACCCCCCGACACGCCGTTCAATCAGCCCCAGCATTTT.

The chain employs TRBV14 and TRBJ2-7, with D uncertain. The germline gives CDR1 SGHDN, CDR2 FVKESK. This CDR3 spans 13 amino acids. V dropped 1 base and J dropped 2 bases, with 6 bases sitting between them. The CDR3 region has the DNA TGTGCCAGCAGCCAAGTAATCGCCTACGAGCAGTACTTC. Encoded protein: CASSQVIAYEQYF.

The chain uses TRBV19 and TRBJ2-3; 11 nucleotides match TRBD2. Germline values: CDR1 LNHDA, CDR2 SQIVND (reference sequence). This CDR3 spans 16 amino acids. J gave up 6 bases and V 5 bases, and 10 bases lay outside the gene matches. CDR3 sequence (DNA): TGTGCCAGTAGTGCTCTGGTAGCGGGGGGGATGGATACGCAGTATTTT. This translates into CASSALVAGGMDTQYF.

V is TRBV6-5 and J is TRBJ1-1; D is ambiguous. The germline CDR1 and CDR2 sequences are MNHEY and SVGAGI. V was pared by 8 bases and J by 10 bases, with 14 bases between. The CDR3 has 11 amino acids. The CDR3 loop reads CASGTMERAFF. The CDR3 DNA sequence: TGTGCCAGCGGAACCATGGAGAGAGCTTTCTTT.